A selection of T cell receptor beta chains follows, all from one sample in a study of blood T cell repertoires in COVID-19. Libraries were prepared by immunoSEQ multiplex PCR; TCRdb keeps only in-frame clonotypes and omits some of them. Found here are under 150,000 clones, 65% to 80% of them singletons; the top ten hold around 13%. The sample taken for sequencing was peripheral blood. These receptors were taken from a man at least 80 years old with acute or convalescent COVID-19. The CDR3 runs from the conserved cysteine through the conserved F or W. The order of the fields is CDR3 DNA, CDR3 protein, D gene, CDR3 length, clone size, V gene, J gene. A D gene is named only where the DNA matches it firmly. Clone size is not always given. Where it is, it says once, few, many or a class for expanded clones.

CDR3 DNA: TGTGCCAGCAGCCGACAGGGAAAGAACGAGCAGTACTTC
CDR3 protein: CASSRQGKNEQYF
D gene: TRBD1
CDR3 length: 13
clone size: few
V gene: TRBV7-8
J gene: TRBJ2-7

CDR3 DNA: TGTGCCAGCAGCTTAAACGCGGGTGGGTGGGAGACCCAGTACTTC
CDR3 protein: CASSLNAGGWETQYF
D gene: .
CDR3 length: 15
clone size: .
V gene: TRBV7-2
J gene: TRBJ2-5

CDR3 DNA: TGTGCCAGCAAAGTGACAGGCACAGATACGCAGTATTTT
CDR3 protein: CASKVTGTDTQYF
D gene: .
CDR3 length: 13
clone size: .
V gene: TRBV3-1/TRBV3-2
J gene: TRBJ2-3

CDR3 DNA: TGTGCCAGCACTATAGGGGGGGCATCCTACAATGAGCAGTTCTTC
CDR3 protein: CASTIGGASYNEQFF
D gene: .
CDR3 length: 15
clone size: few
V gene: TRBV6-5
J gene: TRBJ2-1

CDR3 DNA: TGCGCCAGCAGCTTGGCCGACAGGGCCCCTGAAGCTTTCTTT
CDR3 protein: CASSLADRAPEAFF
D gene: TRBD1
CDR3 length: 14
clone size: .
V gene: TRBV5-1
J gene: TRBJ1-1

CDR3 DNA: TGCGCCAGCAGCTTGGCAGGGGTTTCGAACACTGAAGCTTTCTTT
CDR3 protein: CASSLAGVSNTEAFF
D gene: .
CDR3 length: 15
clone size: .
V gene: TRBV5-1
J gene: TRBJ1-1

CDR3 DNA: TGTGCCAGCTCACCAGGAGGCTACGAGCAGTACTTC
CDR3 protein: CASSPGGYEQYF
D gene: .
CDR3 length: 12
clone size: .
V gene: TRBV18
J gene: TRBJ2-7

CDR3 DNA: TGTGCCAGCAGCGAGGGACAGGAGCAGTACTTC
CDR3 protein: CASSEGQEQYF
D gene: TRBD1
CDR3 length: 11
clone size: .
V gene: TRBV7-3
J gene: TRBJ2-7

CDR3 DNA: TGTGCCAGCAGTGCGACAGGGGGTTGGACTGAAGCTTTCTTT
CDR3 protein: CASSATGGWTEAFF
D gene: TRBD1
CDR3 length: 14
clone size: .
V gene: TRBV28
J gene: TRBJ1-1

CDR3 DNA: TGTGCCAGCTCAGACGGGGGGGCGCGTGAAAAACTGTTTTTT
CDR3 protein: CASSDGGAREKLFF
D gene: .
CDR3 length: 14
clone size: .
V gene: TRBV18
J gene: TRBJ1-4

CDR3 DNA: TGCGCCAGTCATCCCTTCCGGGACAGTGGACGAGCGGGCTCCTACAATGAGCAGTTCTTC
CDR3 protein: CASHPFRDSGRAGSYNEQFF
D gene: .
CDR3 length: 20
clone size: .
V gene: TRBV5-1
J gene: TRBJ2-1

CDR3 DNA: TGCGCCAGCAGCCAAGCAGCCGGGACAGGACCATACAATGAGCAGTTCTTC
CDR3 protein: CASSQAAGTGPYNEQFF
D gene: TRBD1
CDR3 length: 17
clone size: .
V gene: TRBV4-1
J gene: TRBJ2-1

CDR3 DNA: TGTGCCAGCAGTTCCTCCGGGACAGGGGACGAAAAACTGTTTTTT
CDR3 protein: CASSSSGTGDEKLFF
D gene: TRBD1
CDR3 length: 15
clone size: .
V gene: TRBV28
J gene: TRBJ1-4

CDR3 DNA: TGTGCCAGTAGTGTGACTAGCGGGGTTAGGGAGACCCAGTACTTC
CDR3 protein: CASSVTSGVRETQYF
D gene: TRBD2
CDR3 length: 15
clone size: .
V gene: TRBV19
J gene: TRBJ2-5

CDR3 DNA: TGTGCCAGCACCACCCACGGGACACGCATGAACACTGAAGCTTTCTTT
CDR3 protein: CASTTHGTRMNTEAFF
D gene: .
CDR3 length: 16
clone size: .
V gene: TRBV11-1
J gene: TRBJ1-1

CDR3 DNA: TGTGCCAGCATCGGTACAGATAACTCTGGAAACACCATATATTTT
CDR3 protein: CASIGTDNSGNTIYF
D gene: .
CDR3 length: 15
clone size: few
V gene: TRBV14
J gene: TRBJ1-3

CDR3 DNA: TGTGCCAGCAGCTTGAAACAAGCGGAAGAGACCCAGTACTTC
CDR3 protein: CASSLKQAEETQYF
D gene: .
CDR3 length: 14
clone size: .
V gene: TRBV5-4
J gene: TRBJ2-5

CDR3 DNA: TGCGCCAGCAGCCAAGAAGGTGGCAAGGGGGAGACCCAGTACTTC
CDR3 protein: CASSQEGGKGETQYF
D gene: .
CDR3 length: 15
clone size: few
V gene: TRBV4-1
J gene: TRBJ2-5

CDR3 DNA: TGTGCCAGCAGCAGAGGGACACGACTTCAGCCCCAGCATTTT
CDR3 protein: CASSRGTRLQPQHF
D gene: .
CDR3 length: 14
clone size: once
V gene: TRBV7-2
J gene: TRBJ1-5

CDR3 DNA: TGTGCCAGCAGTTACTCGTTGGGCAGGAATAGCAATCAGCCCCAGCATTTT
CDR3 protein: CASSYSLGRNSNQPQHF
D gene: .
CDR3 length: 17
clone size: .
V gene: TRBV6-2/TRBV6-3
J gene: TRBJ1-5

CDR3 DNA: TGCGCCAGCCGGACGGACAGGGAGTTTTCACCCCTCCACTTT
CDR3 protein: CASRTDREFSPLHF
D gene: TRBD1
CDR3 length: 14
clone size: .
V gene: TRBV5-1
J gene: TRBJ1-6

CDR3 DNA: TGTGCCATCAGTGGGGGTGGGGGACTGTCGTACGAGCAGTACTTC
CDR3 protein: CAISGGGGLSYEQYF
D gene: .
CDR3 length: 15
clone size: once
V gene: TRBV10-3
J gene: TRBJ2-7

CDR3 DNA: TGTGCCAGCAGCCCTCTGACAGGGCGGAATTTCGGACCGTCACAAGAAGCTTTCTTT
CDR3 protein: CASSPLTGRNFGPSQEAFF
D gene: TRBD1
CDR3 length: 19
clone size: .
V gene: TRBV14
J gene: TRBJ1-1

CDR3 DNA: TGTGCCAGCAGGCGCGCGGGGCTCTCTGGAAACACCATATATTTT
CDR3 protein: CASRRAGLSGNTIYF
D gene: .
CDR3 length: 15
clone size: once
V gene: TRBV6-5
J gene: TRBJ1-3

CDR3 DNA: TGTGCCAGCAGTGAGGGGGACAGGGGGGTGGATGGCTACACCTTC
CDR3 protein: CASSEGDRGVDGYTF
D gene: TRBD1
CDR3 length: 15
clone size: .
V gene: TRBV6-1
J gene: TRBJ1-2